Given below is one T cell receptor beta chain in context. Total RNA was extracted at no less than 6 micrograms per sample. Primed by a sample-barcoded 5' primer and a J-beta primer mix, a second PCR proceeded for roughly 6 to 12 cycles. MiXCR, applied by TCRdb to the 5' RACE reads, yields one record per CDR3 protein. Among roughly 800,000 distinct CDR3 sequences listed, roughly 50% were seen once. These data belong to a study of blood T cells in healthy people across ages. Study-wide background: About one barcoded TCR beta cDNA was captured per two T cells.

Between the trimmed V and J ends, which lost 1 base and 8 bases, there was a span of 9 bases. There are 12 residues in the CDR3. Germline-derived CDR1 and CDR2 are DFQATT and SNEGSKA (reference sequence). The origin of this receptor is a man aged 25 to 45 in good health. The material sequenced was blood. The chain employs TRBV20-1 and TRBJ2-4; D is unclear. The CDR3 spells CSARGAGDIQYF. The CDR3 DNA follows: TGCAGTGCTAGAGGAGCCGGAGACATTCAGTACTTC.